This T cell receptor beta chain was retrieved from a study of blood T cell repertoires in COVID-19. Deletions cut 0 bases from V and 4 bases from J, with 10 bases between. CDR3 length: 14 residues. The V gene's germline CDR1 is SGHNT and CDR2 YYREEE (reference sequence). In the source study's methods: Estimation of nucleated cell counts relied on the amplification of reference gene primers. Generated by immunoSEQ multiplex PCR, the TCRdb table keeps only in-frame clones and is missing some. V, J and clone size reflect that table, while D and trimming were determined from the DNA. This table holds hundreds of thousands of clones, around nine tenths found once. This clone occurred once.

V and J are TRBV5-4 and TRBJ1-2, with D possibly matching TRBD1 (6 bases). The source of this sequence is a woman under 30 who had recovered from COVID-19. Input material: peripheral blood. The CDR3 reads CASSLGQDPYGYTF. The CDR3 DNA follows: TGTGCCAGCAGCTTGGGACAGGACCCCTATGGCTACACCTTC.